These T cell receptor beta chains were read from a single sample in a study of blood T cell repertoires in COVID-19. This table comes from immunoSEQ multiplex PCR, and its TCRdb copy is limited to in-frame clones, with some not included. The table includes under 350,000 clones, 85% to 90% detected once. Sequencing used PBMCs or T cells enriched from blood (not recorded which). The source of these receptors is a man aged 25 to 45 who had recovered from COVID-19. The CDR3 runs from the conserved cysteine through the conserved F or W. The D gene is left open where the match is weak. Size values are once, few and many counts, or a class for expanded clones, and some rows have none.

clone size: -; V gene: TRBV2; J gene: TRBJ2-7; D gene: -; CDR3 DNA: TGTGCCGGAAGGGGGACGAACTCACCCTACGAGCAGTACTTC; CDR3 protein: CAGRGTNSPYEQYF
clone size: -; V gene: TRBV7-2; J gene: TRBJ1-1; D gene: -; CDR3 DNA: TGTGCCAGCAGCTTATCTGGGGGGACCAACGCTGAAGCTTTCTTT; CDR3 protein: CASSLSGGTNAEAFF
clone size: -; V gene: TRBV14; J gene: TRBJ1-2; D gene: -; CDR3 DNA: TGTGCCAGCAGCCAAGTTACAGGGACCTCGCACGGCACTTATGGCTACACCTTC; CDR3 protein: CASSQVTGTSHGTYGYTF
clone size: once; V gene: TRBV15; J gene: TRBJ2-2; D gene: TRBD2; CDR3 DNA: TGTGCCACCAGCAGAGGACTAGCGGGAGGTAACACCGGGGAGCTGTTTTTT; CDR3 protein: CATSRGLAGGNTGELFF
clone size: -; V gene: TRBV29-1; J gene: TRBJ1-1; D gene: -; CDR3 DNA: TGCAGCGTGGGTACAGGGTCGCGCACTGAAGCTTTCTTT; CDR3 protein: CSVGTGSRTEAFF
clone size: -; V gene: TRBV30; J gene: TRBJ2-3; D gene: TRBD2; CDR3 DNA: TGTGCCTGGAGTGGAGGGGCGGGAGGCGCGCAGTATTTT; CDR3 protein: CAWSGGAGGAQYF
clone size: -; V gene: TRBV19; J gene: TRBJ1-2; D gene: -; CDR3 DNA: TGTGCCAGTAGTATACAGTCGTTTTATGGCTACACCTTC; CDR3 protein: CASSIQSFYGYTF
clone size: -; V gene: TRBV5-1; J gene: TRBJ1-1; D gene: -; CDR3 DNA: TGCGCCAGCAGCTCGCTACAGGGACCCTCTGAAGCTTTCTTT; CDR3 protein: CASSSLQGPSEAFF
clone size: -; V gene: TRBV5-1; J gene: TRBJ1-2; D gene: -; CDR3 DNA: TGCGCCAGCAGCTTGGTCCCGAACTATGGCTACACCTTC; CDR3 protein: CASSLVPNYGYTF
clone size: -; V gene: TRBV6-1; J gene: TRBJ1-3; D gene: -; CDR3 DNA: TGTGCCAGCAGTGCGGGGGTTGGATCAAACCACGGAAACACCATATATTTT; CDR3 protein: CASSAGVGSNHGNTIYF
clone size: -; V gene: TRBV30; J gene: TRBJ1-6; D gene: -; CDR3 DNA: TGTGCCGGGGGCGGACCGAGCTCCTATAATTCACCCCTCCACTTT; CDR3 protein: CAGGGPSSYNSPLHF
clone size: -; V gene: TRBV5-4; J gene: TRBJ2-2; D gene: TRBD1; CDR3 DNA: TGTGCCAGCAGCCTCGACAGGGCCGGGGAGCTGTTTTTT; CDR3 protein: CASSLDRAGELFF
clone size: -; V gene: TRBV7-2; J gene: TRBJ1-2; D gene: -; CDR3 DNA: TGTGCCAGCCTGGACACGACCTTTAACTATGGCTACACCTTC; CDR3 protein: CASLDTTFNYGYTF
clone size: -; V gene: TRBV19; J gene: TRBJ2-7; D gene: TRBD1; CDR3 DNA: TGTGCCAGTAGTATGGGCGGACAGGGGGCCTACGAGCAGTACTTC; CDR3 protein: CASSMGGQGAYEQYF
clone size: -; V gene: TRBV7-2; J gene: TRBJ2-7; D gene: TRBD2; CDR3 DNA: TGTGCCAGCAGCTTAAGGGGCGCTAGCGGGAGGTTCTACGAGCAGTACTTC; CDR3 protein: CASSLRGASGRFYEQYF
clone size: -; V gene: TRBV18; J gene: TRBJ2-7; D gene: TRBD2; CDR3 DNA: TGTGCCAGCTCACCGTTGTTGGGGACTAGCGGGACCTACGAGCAGTACTTC; CDR3 protein: CASSPLLGTSGTYEQYF
clone size: -; V gene: TRBV28; J gene: TRBJ1-2; D gene: TRBD1; CDR3 DNA: TGTGCCAGCCGTGTCGGGACAGCTACTAACTATGGCTACACCTTC; CDR3 protein: CASRVGTATNYGYTF
clone size: -; V gene: TRBV6-5; J gene: TRBJ1-1; D gene: -; CDR3 DNA: TGTGCCAGCAGTTACCGGGGGGTTCGGAACACTGAAGCTTTCTTT; CDR3 protein: CASSYRGVRNTEAFF
clone size: -; V gene: TRBV2; J gene: TRBJ1-2; D gene: TRBD1; CDR3 DNA: TGTGCCAGTCGCCGACAGGGCCTCTATGGCTACACCTTC; CDR3 protein: CASRRQGLYGYTF
clone size: -; V gene: TRBV2; J gene: TRBJ2-1; D gene: TRBD2; CDR3 DNA: TGTGCCAGCAGTGAGGCGATTAGCGGGGGGGCCGGTGAGCAGTTCTTC; CDR3 protein: CASSEAISGGAGEQFF
clone size: -; V gene: TRBV4-1; J gene: TRBJ2-5; D gene: -; CDR3 DNA: TGCGCCAGCAGCCAAGACAGAGGGCTGGGAGATGAGACCCAGTACTTC; CDR3 protein: CASSQDRGLGDETQYF
clone size: -; V gene: TRBV5-1; J gene: TRBJ2-6; D gene: -; CDR3 DNA: TGCGCCAGCAGGGGGGGCTCTGGGGCCAACGTCCTGACTTTC; CDR3 protein: CASRGGSGANVLTF
clone size: -; V gene: TRBV29-1; J gene: TRBJ2-1; D gene: -; CDR3 DNA: TGCAGCGTTAGAGCTCGGAGGGGCAATGAGCAGTTCTTC; CDR3 protein: CSVRARRGNEQFF
clone size: -; V gene: TRBV5-5; J gene: TRBJ2-1; D gene: TRBD1; CDR3 DNA: TGTGCCAGCAGCCTGGGACAGGGATACAATGAGCAGTTCTTC; CDR3 protein: CASSLGQGYNEQFF
clone size: -; V gene: TRBV7-8; J gene: TRBJ1-2; D gene: TRBD1; CDR3 DNA: TGTGCCAGCAGCCACCGACAGGGCTCTGATGGCTACACCTTC; CDR3 protein: CASSHRQGSDGYTF
clone size: -; V gene: TRBV6-2/TRBV6-3; J gene: TRBJ2-7; D gene: TRBD2; CDR3 DNA: TGTGCCAGCAGTACCCCGGGAGGAATCGACGAGCAGTACTTC; CDR3 protein: CASSTPGGIDEQYF
clone size: -; V gene: TRBV10-3; J gene: TRBJ1-6; D gene: -; CDR3 DNA: TGTGCCATCAGTGAGTCGACTGGCGCCTATTCACCCCTCCACTTT; CDR3 protein: CAISESTGAYSPLHF
clone size: -; V gene: TRBV20-1; J gene: TRBJ1-5; D gene: -; CDR3 DNA: TGCAGTGCTAGTAGGGGGAACGGCAATCAGCCCCAGCATTTT; CDR3 protein: CSASRGNGNQPQHF
clone size: -; V gene: TRBV19; J gene: TRBJ2-7; D gene: -; CDR3 DNA: TGTGCCAGTAGTATTGATGGCGGCCCCCTGGCATTC; CDR3 protein: CASSIDGGPLAF
clone size: -; V gene: TRBV15; J gene: TRBJ1-4; D gene: TRBD1; CDR3 DNA: TGTGCCACCGCGGGACAGCTTAATGAAAAACTGTTTTTT; CDR3 protein: CATAGQLNEKLFF
clone size: -; V gene: TRBV10-1; J gene: TRBJ2-2; D gene: -; CDR3 DNA: TGCGCCAGCAGTGAGTCGGCCACCGGGGAGCTGTTTTTT; CDR3 protein: CASSESATGELFF
clone size: -; V gene: TRBV18; J gene: TRBJ2-5; D gene: -; CDR3 DNA: TGTGCCAGCTCACCACCCGGCAGGAACCAAGAGACCCAGTACTTC; CDR3 protein: CASSPPGRNQETQYF
clone size: -; V gene: TRBV3-1/TRBV3-2; J gene: TRBJ2-1; D gene: TRBD2; CDR3 DNA: TGTGCCAGCACCCACGGGACGGCGGGAGGGTCGAATGAGCAGTTCTTC; CDR3 protein: CASTHGTAGGSNEQFF
clone size: -; V gene: TRBV5-1; J gene: TRBJ2-3; D gene: TRBD2; CDR3 DNA: TGCGCCAGCAGCCGAAGCGGGGTAAGCACAGATACGCAGTATTTT; CDR3 protein: CASSRSGVSTDTQYF
clone size: -; V gene: TRBV7-2; J gene: TRBJ2-5; D gene: TRBD2; CDR3 DNA: TGTGCCAGCAGCAGTAAAGCGGGGGGGGAGACCCAGTACTTC; CDR3 protein: CASSSKAGGETQYF
clone size: -; V gene: TRBV6-5; J gene: TRBJ1-2; D gene: TRBD1; CDR3 DNA: TGTGCCAGCAGCATGACAGGGGGCTCTGGCTACACCTTC; CDR3 protein: CASSMTGGSGYTF
clone size: -; V gene: TRBV11-2; J gene: TRBJ2-3; D gene: -; CDR3 DNA: TGTGCCAGCAGCTTAGTTCCAGGGAGGACAGATACGCAGTATTTT; CDR3 protein: CASSLVPGRTDTQYF
clone size: -; V gene: TRBV7-9; J gene: TRBJ1-5; D gene: -; CDR3 DNA: TGTGCCAGCAGCTTAGATAGCCGAAATCAGCCCCAGCATTTT; CDR3 protein: CASSLDSRNQPQHF